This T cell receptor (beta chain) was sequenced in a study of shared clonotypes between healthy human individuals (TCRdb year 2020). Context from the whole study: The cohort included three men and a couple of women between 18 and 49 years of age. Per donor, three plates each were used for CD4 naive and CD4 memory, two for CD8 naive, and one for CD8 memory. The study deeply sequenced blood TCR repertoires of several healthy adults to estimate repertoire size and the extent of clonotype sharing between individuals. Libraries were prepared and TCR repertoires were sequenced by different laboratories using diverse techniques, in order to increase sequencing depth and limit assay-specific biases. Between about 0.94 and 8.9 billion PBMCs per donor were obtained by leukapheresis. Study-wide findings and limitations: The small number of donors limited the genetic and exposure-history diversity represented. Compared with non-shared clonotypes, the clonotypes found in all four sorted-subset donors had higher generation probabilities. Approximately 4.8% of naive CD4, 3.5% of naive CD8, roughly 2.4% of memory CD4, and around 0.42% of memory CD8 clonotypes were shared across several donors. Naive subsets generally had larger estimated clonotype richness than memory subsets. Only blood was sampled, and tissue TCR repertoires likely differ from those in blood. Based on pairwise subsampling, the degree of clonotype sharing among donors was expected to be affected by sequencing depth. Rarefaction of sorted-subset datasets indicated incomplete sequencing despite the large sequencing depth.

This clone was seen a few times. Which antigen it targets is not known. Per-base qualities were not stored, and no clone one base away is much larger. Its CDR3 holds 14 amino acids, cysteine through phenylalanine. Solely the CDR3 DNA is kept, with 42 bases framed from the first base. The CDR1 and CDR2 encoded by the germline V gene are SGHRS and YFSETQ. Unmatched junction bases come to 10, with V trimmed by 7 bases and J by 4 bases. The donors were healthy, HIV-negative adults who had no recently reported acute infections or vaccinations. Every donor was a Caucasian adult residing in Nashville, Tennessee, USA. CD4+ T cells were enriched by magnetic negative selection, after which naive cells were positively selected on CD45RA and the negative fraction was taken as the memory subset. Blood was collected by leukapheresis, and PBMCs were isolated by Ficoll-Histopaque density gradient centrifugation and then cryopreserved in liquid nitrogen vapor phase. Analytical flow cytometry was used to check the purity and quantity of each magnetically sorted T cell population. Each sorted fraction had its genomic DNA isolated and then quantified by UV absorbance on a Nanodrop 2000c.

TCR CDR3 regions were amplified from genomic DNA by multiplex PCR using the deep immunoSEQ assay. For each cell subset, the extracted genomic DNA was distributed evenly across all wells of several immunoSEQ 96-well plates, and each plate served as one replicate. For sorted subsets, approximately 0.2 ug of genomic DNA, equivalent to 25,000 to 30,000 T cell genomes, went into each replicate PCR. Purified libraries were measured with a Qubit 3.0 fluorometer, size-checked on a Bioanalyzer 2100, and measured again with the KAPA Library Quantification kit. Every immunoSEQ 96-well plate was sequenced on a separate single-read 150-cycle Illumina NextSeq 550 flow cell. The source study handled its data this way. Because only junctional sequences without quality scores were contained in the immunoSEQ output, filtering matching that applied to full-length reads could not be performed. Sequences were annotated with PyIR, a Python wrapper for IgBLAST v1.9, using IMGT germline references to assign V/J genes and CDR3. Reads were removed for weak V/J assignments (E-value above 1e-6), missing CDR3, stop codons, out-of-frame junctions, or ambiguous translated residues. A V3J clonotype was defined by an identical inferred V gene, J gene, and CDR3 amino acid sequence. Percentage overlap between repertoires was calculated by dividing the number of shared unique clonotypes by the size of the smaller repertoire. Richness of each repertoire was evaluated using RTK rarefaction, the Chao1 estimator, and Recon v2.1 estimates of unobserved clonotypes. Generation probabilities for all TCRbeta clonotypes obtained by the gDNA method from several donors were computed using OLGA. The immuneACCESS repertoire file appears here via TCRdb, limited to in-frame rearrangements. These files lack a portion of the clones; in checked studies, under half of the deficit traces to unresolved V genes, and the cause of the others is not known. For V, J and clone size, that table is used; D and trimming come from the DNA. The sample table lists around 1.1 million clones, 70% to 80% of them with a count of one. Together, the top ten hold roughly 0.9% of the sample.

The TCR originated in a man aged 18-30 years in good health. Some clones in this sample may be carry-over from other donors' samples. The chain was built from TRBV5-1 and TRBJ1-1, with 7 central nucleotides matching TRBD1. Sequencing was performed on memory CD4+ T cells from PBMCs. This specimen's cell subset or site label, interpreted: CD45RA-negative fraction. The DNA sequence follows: TGCGCCAGCCGATTTTACAGGGGAGTCACTGAAGCTTTCTTT. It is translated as CASRFYRGVTEAFF.